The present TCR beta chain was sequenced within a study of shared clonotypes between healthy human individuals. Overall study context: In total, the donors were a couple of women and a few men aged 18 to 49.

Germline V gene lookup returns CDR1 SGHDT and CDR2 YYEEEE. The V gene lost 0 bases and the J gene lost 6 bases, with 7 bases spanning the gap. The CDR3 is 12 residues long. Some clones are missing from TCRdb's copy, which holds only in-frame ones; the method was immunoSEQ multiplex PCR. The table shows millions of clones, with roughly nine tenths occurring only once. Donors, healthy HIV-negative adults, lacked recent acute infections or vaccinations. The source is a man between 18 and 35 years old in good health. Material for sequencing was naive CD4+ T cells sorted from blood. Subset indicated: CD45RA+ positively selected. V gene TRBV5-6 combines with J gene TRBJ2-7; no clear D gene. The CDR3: CASSLGPREQYF. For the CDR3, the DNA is TGTGCCAGCAGCTTGGGCCCTCGCGAGCAGTACTTC.